These 21 T cell receptor beta chains were all obtained from the same sample, sequenced in a study of cytomegalovirus exposure and HLA in healthy donors. Primers for the PCR totalled 60 Vbeta and 13 Jbeta. The method was immunoSEQ multiplex PCR; TCRdb's version includes in-frame clones alone and lacks a portion of them. The sample contains approximately 180,000 clones, 65% to 85% of which appear only once. Sequenced material: PBMCs. Receptors originate from a man aged 18 to 35 in good health and CMV-seronegative.

Remarks on this clone: One end of the junction fails to match germline, which may point to a read error. This chain connects TRBV19 to TRBJ1-6; no clear D gene. CDR3 length: 15 amino acids. The germline gives CDR1 LNHDA, CDR2 SQIVND (reference sequence). The CDR3 bases are TGTGCCAGTAGTAGTACCTTCTCCTATAATTCCCCCCTCCACTTT. This encodes CASSSTFSYNSPLHF.

The J gene is TRBJ2-5, the V gene TRBV28; D call uncertain. CDR3 size: 13 residues. Germline assignment: CDR1 MDHEN and CDR2 SYDVKM. V was clipped by 6 bases and J by 4 bases, with 12 bases between them. The CDR3 loop is CASSTVAVETQYF. Written as DNA, the CDR3 is TGTGCCAGCAGCACCGTGGCGGTAGAGACCCAGTACTTC.

The chain combines TRBV4-3 with TRBJ2-7; 7 bases line up with TRBD1. Germline CDR1 is LGHNA and CDR2 is YSLEER. Trimming took 0 bases from V and 3 from J; bases not matched to a gene: 5. The CDR3 spans 15 residues. The CDR3 here is CASSQDPAGGYEQYF. The CDR3 DNA follows: TGCGCCAGCAGCCAAGATCCAGCAGGGGGCTACGAGCAGTACTTC.

This chain connects TRBV5-1 to TRBJ2-1, with 10 nucleotides matching TRBD2. Unmatched junction bases numbered 7, after V lost 0 bases and J lost 7 bases. The CDR3 runs to 16 residues. CDR1 is SGHRS and CDR2 is YFSETQ in the germline V gene. Here the CDR3 reads CASSLGLAGASNEQFF. CDR3 DNA sequence: TGCGCCAGCAGCTTGGGTCTAGCGGGGGCCTCAAATGAGCAGTTCTTC.

In this sample, this clone turned up a few times. This CDR3 is CSARTQNGYTF. The CDR3, as DNA: TGCAGTGCTAGAACGCAGAATGGCTACACCTTC. This sequence joins TRBV20-1 and TRBJ1-2; D ambiguous. Trimming shortened V by 2 bases and J by 6 bases, and 7 bases separated the two germline ends. The germline V gene encodes CDR1 DFQATT and CDR2 SNEGSKA (reference sequence). The CDR3 spans 11 residues.

The chain carries TRBV18 and TRBJ2-5, with D uncertain. This CDR3 contains 12 residues. The germline gives CDR1 KGHSH, CDR2 LQKENI. With 2 bases removed from V and 4 bases from J, the gap between germline ends came to 5 bases. CDR3: CASSPMRETQYF. DNA of the CDR3: TGTGCCAGCTCACCAATGAGAGAGACCCAGTACTTC.

The chain carries TRBV11-1 and TRBJ1-1, with D possibly matching TRBD1 (5 bases). Germline V gene data show CDR1 as SGHAT and CDR2 as FQDESV (reference sequence). V was pared by 1 base and J by 3 bases, with 12 bases between. This CDR3 contains 15 residues. CDR3 residues: CASSLDTGYYTEAFF. The DNA for the CDR3 is TGTGCCAGCAGCTTAGATACAGGATACTACACTGAAGCTTTCTTT.

The rearrangement joins TRBV27 to TRBJ2-6, with a tentative D call TRBD2 (5 bases). The CDR3 runs 15 residues. Looked up from germline, CDR1 is MNHEY and CDR2 is SMNVEV (reference sequence). Trimming removed 6 bases at V and 3 bases at J, with 12 bases between. CDR3: CASSPDGVGANVLTF. The CDR3 DNA reads as TGTGCCAGCAGCCCAGACGGGGTTGGGGCCAACGTCCTGACTTTC.

The chain recombines TRBV5-5 with TRBJ2-7, with 11 bases matching TRBD1. The ends lost 4 bases at V and 3 bases at J; junction bases unmatched: 6. CDR3 length: 15 amino acids. Germline V gene lookup returns CDR1 SGHKS and CDR2 YYEKEE (reference sequence). The CDR3 DNA reads TGTGCCAGCAGCGAGGGACAGGGGGTTTTCTACGAGCAGTACTTC. Translated: CASSEGQGVFYEQYF.

The chain is built from TRBV7-2 and TRBJ2-3, with TRBD1 matching over 9 bases. The CDR3 has 16 residues. Losses at the gene ends were 5 bases for V and 8 bases for J; bases not matched to a gene: 14. Germline values: CDR1 SGHTA, CDR2 FQGNSA. CDR3 region: CASSPRRTGVTVTQYF. CDR3 DNA: TGTGCCAGCAGCCCGAGGCGGACAGGGGTTACCGTTACGCAGTATTTT.

The genes are TRBV6-6 and TRBJ1-5; D remains unclear. Trimming took off 6 bases at V and 9 bases at J, with 15 bases between the two ends. From germline, CDR1 is MNHNY and CDR2 SVGAGI (reference sequence). This CDR3 is built from 13 residues. The chain's CDR3 is CASSERQVLPQHF. In nucleotides, the CDR3 is TGTGCCAGCAGCGAACGGCAGGTTTTGCCCCAGCATTTT.

The gene calls are TRBV28 and TRBJ1-5; TRBD1 matches at 11 bases. This CDR3 has 15 amino acids. CDR1 is MDHEN, CDR2 SYDVKM, per germline. Unmatched junction bases numbered 5, after V lost 6 bases and J lost 4 bases. CDR3 sequence reads: CASRRDRGYNQPQHF. The CDR3 DNA sequence: TGTGCCAGCAGACGGGACAGGGGGTATAATCAGCCCCAGCATTTT.

This rearrangement joins TRBV28 to TRBJ1-2; 12 bases are shared with TRBD1. This CDR3 has 12 residues. V was clipped by 8 bases and J by 14 bases; unmatched bases: 9. Germline CDR1 reads MDHEN; CDR2 reads SYDVKM. In DNA, the CDR3 is TGTGCCAGCTCACCGGGACAGGGGGCAGCAACCTTC. Encoded protein: CASSPGQGAATF.

Only a few counts were recorded for this clone. V usage is TRBV11-2 and J usage is TRBJ1-2; D gene uncertain. Trimming stripped 0 bases from V and 8 bases from J, with 13 bases between. This CDR3 spans 14 amino acids. The germline V gene has CDR1 SGHAT and CDR2 FQNNGV. As DNA, the CDR3 is TGTGCCAGCAGCTTAGATCATAGCCCTCGGGGCTACACCTTC. Translating gives CASSLDHSPRGYTF.

This chain links TRBV9 with TRBJ2-2; TRBD2 might be the D (6 bases). CDR3 length equals 15 residues. Between the trimmed V and J ends, which lost 0 bases and 5 bases, there was a span of 11 bases. Per germline, CDR1 SGDLS and CDR2 YYNGEE. The CDR3 region is CASSVGGMATGELFF. As DNA, the CDR3 is TGTGCCAGCAGCGTAGGCGGGATGGCGACCGGGGAGCTGTTTTTT.

V is TRBV27 and J is TRBJ2-7; 7 bases match TRBD2. The CDR3 is 13 residues long. V was pared by 10 bases and J by 3 bases, with 9 bases of the junction left unmatched. Germline lookup yields CDR1 MNHEY and CDR2 SMNVEV (reference sequence). Here the CDR3 reads CATRRAGSYEQYF. The CDR3 nucleotides are TGTGCCACCAGGCGAGCGGGGAGCTACGAGCAGTACTTC.

The chain combines TRBV4-3 with TRBJ2-7, with 9 nucleotides matching TRBD1. Per germline, CDR1 LGHNA and CDR2 YSLEER. Unmatched junction bases numbered 5, after V lost 4 bases and J lost 4 bases. The CDR3 sequence is 14 residues long. The CDR3 loop reads CASSRGQGRYEQYF. DNA of the CDR3: TGCGCCAGCAGCCGCGGACAGGGGAGATACGAGCAGTACTTC.

The genes are TRBV10-3 and TRBJ2-1, with TRBD1 identical over 9 bases. CDR3 length: 16 amino acids. Germline values: CDR1 ENHRY, CDR2 SYGVKD. J was trimmed by 5 bases and V by 11 bases; bases with no gene match: 16. The CDR3 is CAALQGARVGNNEQFF. CDR3 coding DNA: TGTGCCGCGCTACAGGGGGCGAGGGTTGGTAACAATGAGCAGTTCTTC.

On this clone: A junction boundary mismatches the germline segment, possibly from a read error. This chain connects TRBV5-4 to TRBJ1-2; D possibly corresponds to TRBD1 (5 bases). The germline V gene encodes CDR1 SGHNT and CDR2 YYREEE (reference sequence). This CDR3 spans 15 amino acids. The CDR3 nucleotides read TGTGCCAGCAGCTTGGCGGCAGGGTATCAGGAGGGCTACGCCTTC. Translation gives CASSLAAGYQEGYAF.

This chain connects TRBV28 to TRBJ2-1; 12 bases line up with TRBD1. V was clipped by 8 bases and J by 2 bases; unmatched bases: 1. From germline, CDR1 is MDHEN and CDR2 SYDVKM. The CDR3 is 14 amino acids. CDR3 nucleotides: TGTGCCAGCGGGACAGGGGGCACCTACAATGAGCAGTTCTTC. Its translation is CASGTGGTYNEQFF. Supplemented by reference TRBV28 and TRBJ2-1, the full variable domain reads DVKVTQSSRYLVKRTGEKVFLECVQDMDHENMFWYRQDPGLGLRLIYFSYDVKMKEKGDIPEGYSVSREKKERFSLILESASTNQTSMYLCASGTGGTYNEQFFGPGTRLTVL.

The chain carries TRBV2 and TRBJ2-2, with 7 bases lining up with TRBD2. The V and J ends lost 7 bases and 5 bases, in that order; junction bases with no gene match: 7. CDR3 length: 14 amino acids. Germline-derived CDR1 and CDR2 are SNHLY and FYNNEI. CDR3 sequence (DNA): TGTGCCAGCAAGGGAGGGGCATCTACCGGGGAGCTGTTTTTT. As protein: CASKGGASTGELFF.